A selection of T cell receptor beta chains follows, all from one sample in a study of shared clonotypes between healthy human individuals. The table came from immunoSEQ multiplex PCR; TCRdb's copy has only in-frame clones and leaves some out. The data contain approximately 980,000 clones, 60% to 85% of them singletons. Source material: memory CD4+ T cells sorted from blood. Source of these receptors: a young man in good health. The CDR3 runs from the conserved cysteine through the conserved F or W. D genes are given only for firm matches. Size values are once, few and many counts, or a class for expanded clones, and some rows have none.

d_call j_call v_call clone_size cdr3_nt cdr3_aa
- TRBJ2-7 TRBV11-3 - TGTGCCAGCAGCTTAGGGGGCCACTACGAGCAGTACTTC CASSLGGHYEQYF
- TRBJ1-1 TRBV6-5 - TGTGCCAGCCTTCGGGGCACTGAAGCTTTCTTT CASLRGTEAFF
- TRBJ1-2 TRBV25-1 - TGTGCCAGCAGTGAACCGGCTGCAGGGGACTATGGCTACACCTTC CASSEPAAGDYGYTF
TRBD2 TRBJ2-7 TRBV9 - TGTGCCAGCAGCGTAGCTTCCAGCGGGAGTGTCTACGAGCAGTACTTC CASSVASSGSVYEQYF
- TRBJ1-3 TRBV7-9 - TGTGCCAGCAGCTTAGTGGGACCGATGGCTGGAAACACCATATATTTT CASSLVGPMAGNTIYF
- TRBJ1-5 TRBV2 - TGTGCCAGCTGTTTTGACAGGAGCAATCAGCCCCAGCATTTT CASCFDRSNQPQHF
- TRBJ1-1 TRBV7-9 few TGTGCCAGCAGCTTAGTGGTGGACACTGAAGCTTTCTTT CASSLVVDTEAFF
- TRBJ2-2 TRBV7-9 - TGTGCCAGCAGCCCTACTCGGGACGGGGAGCTGTTTTTT CASSPTRDGELFF
- TRBJ2-3 TRBV11-2 - TGTGCCAGCAGCTTCAGACAGATTGGCACAGATACGCAGTATTTT CASSFRQIGTDTQYF
- TRBJ2-3 TRBV9 - TGTGCCAGCAGCGTAGAACACCTAGCAGCAGATACGCAGTATTTT CASSVEHLAADTQYF
- TRBJ2-7 TRBV27 - TGTGCCAGCAGCCGGGACCCTGGTACCCCCTACGAGCAGTACTTC CASSRDPGTPYEQYF
TRBD1 TRBJ2-7 TRBV11-2 - TGTGCCAGCAGCTTAGGACAGGGGAGTAAGCAGTACTTC CASSLGQGSKQYF
- TRBJ2-7 TRBV9 - TGTGCCAGCAGCGTAGCTCCGGTTGATTCCTACGAGCAGTACTTC CASSVAPVDSYEQYF
- TRBJ2-5 TRBV5-1 - TGCGCCAGCAGCTTGGAACCAGGGCAAGAGACCCAGTACTTC CASSLEPGQETQYF
- TRBJ1-5 TRBV6-5 - TGTGCCAGCAGCCTCGGACATAATAATCAGCCCCAGCATTTT CASSLGHNNQPQHF
- TRBJ1-1 TRBV15 - TGTGCCACCAGCAGAGATCGAGTATGGACCGCTGAAGCTTTCTTT CATSRDRVWTAEAFF
TRBD2 TRBJ2-3 TRBV30 - TGTGCCTGGAGTACGGGGGGGAGCACAGATACGCAGTATTTT CAWSTGGSTDTQYF
- TRBJ2-1 TRBV5-1 - TGCGCCAGCAGCCCCCGGGCCTACAATGAGCAGTTCTTC CASSPRAYNEQFF
- TRBJ1-4 TRBV19 - TGTGCCAGTAGTATTTCTGTTGCAACTAATGAAAAACTGTTTTTT CASSISVATNEKLFF
- TRBJ1-4 TRBV18 once TGTGCCAGCTCACCAGGGGAAGGGGCAACTGAAAAACTGTTTTTT CASSPGEGATEKLFF
- TRBJ1-5 TRBV19 few TGTGCCAGTAGTACCCAGGGAGGCAATCAGCCCCAGCATTTT CASSTQGGNQPQHF
- TRBJ2-7 TRBV7-2 - TGTGCCAGCAGCTTTAGCTACGAGCAGTACTTC CASSFSYEQYF
- TRBJ2-3 TRBV11-2 - TGTGCCAGCAGCTTAGGTCTAAAACCGGGGGATACGCAGTATTTT CASSLGLKPGDTQYF
- TRBJ2-7 TRBV18 many TGTGCCAGCTCTACCTCCCACGAGCAGTACTTC CASSTSHEQYF
- TRBJ1-6 TRBV9 - TGTGCCAGCAGCCCCGGGACTCTTGACAATTCACCCCTCCACTTT CASSPGTLDNSPLHF
TRBD1 TRBJ2-7 TRBV19 - TGTGCCAGTAGTATTGGAGACAGGGCCTACGAGCAGTACTTC CASSIGDRAYEQYF
- TRBJ1-1 TRBV19 - TGTGCCAGTAGTATAAGTAGCCGACAGTTGAACACTGAAGCTTTCTTT CASSISSRQLNTEAFF
- TRBJ1-1 TRBV18 - TGTGCCAGCTCACCCCGACCCTCCCAGAACACTGAAGCTTTCTTT CASSPRPSQNTEAFF
- TRBJ1-2 TRBV30 - TGTGCCTGGAGTCAGGGAAGTGACTATGGCTACACCTTC CAWSQGSDYGYTF
- TRBJ2-7 TRBV5-4 - TGTGCCAGCAGCCCGGGCGGCAGGGACCTCTACGAGCAGTACTTC CASSPGGRDLYEQYF
TRBD2 TRBJ2-3 TRBV5-4 few TGTGCCAGCAGCCCGGGACTAGCGGGAGGACCAGGAGGCACAGATACGCAGTATTTT CASSPGLAGGPGGTDTQYF
- TRBJ1-4 TRBV5-6 - TGTGCCAGCAGGAGGGGAGGTGGTAATGAAAAACTGTTTTTT CASRRGGGNEKLFF
- TRBJ2-7 TRBV7-3 - TGTGCCAGCAGCCCAGGAACCGCGGGCGAGCAGTACTTC CASSPGTAGEQYF
- TRBJ1-2 TRBV11-2 - TGTGCCAGCAGTTTAGACACGAACTATGGCTACACCTTC CASSLDTNYGYTF
TRBD1 TRBJ1-5 TRBV6-1 - TGTGCCACCAAGGACAGGCTTTATAGCAATCAGCCCCAGCATTTT CATKDRLYSNQPQHF
- TRBJ1-1 TRBV6-1 - TGTGCCATCAGGGACCAGGGGATCATGAACACTGAAGCTTTCTTT CAIRDQGIMNTEAFF
TRBD2 TRBJ2-1 TRBV6-6 - TGTGCCAGCAGTTACCACGGGACTAGCGGGAGGGATGAGCAGTTCTTC CASSYHGTSGRDEQFF
TRBD2 TRBJ2-1 TRBV7-2 - TGTGCCAGCAGCTCGCAGGGGACTAGCGGGATCGATGAGCAGTTCTTC CASSSQGTSGIDEQFF
TRBD1 TRBJ1-2 TRBV5-1 - TGCGCCAGCAGCTTGGTATCGCGGGACAGTGATGGCTACACCTTC CASSLVSRDSDGYTF
- TRBJ2-7 TRBV7-8 - TGTGCCAGCAGCCCGATCTTCGGACCGGACTACGAGCAGTACTTC CASSPIFGPDYEQYF
- TRBJ2-2 TRBV30 once TGTGCCTGGCAGGGTACCGGGGAGCTGTTTTTT CAWQGTGELFF
TRBD1 TRBJ1-2 TRBV19 - TGTGCCAGTAGTAAACGGGACAGTCCCTATGGCTACACCTTC CASSKRDSPYGYTF
TRBD1 TRBJ2-7 TRBV30 - TGTGCCTGGAGCGGGAGGACAGGGGGACTCTACGAGCAGTACTTC CAWSGRTGGLYEQYF
- TRBJ2-7 TRBV6-5 - TGTGCCAGCAGTAGACTAGTCCACTACGAGCAGTACTTC CASSRLVHYEQYF
TRBD1 TRBJ1-2 TRBV6-6 - TGTGCCAGCAGTGGCGGACAGGGTAACTATGGCTACACCTTC CASSGGQGNYGYTF
TRBD1 TRBJ1-4 TRBV11-2 - TGTGCCAGCAGCCTGACAGGGGGTGGTGAAAAACTGTTTTTT CASSLTGGGEKLFF
- TRBJ1-1 TRBV11-2 - TGTGCCAGCAGCTTGAGGGGTCGGACTGAAGCTTTCTTT CASSLRGRTEAFF
TRBD1 TRBJ1-5 TRBV5-6 - TGTGCCAGCAGCGTAGGACAGGGCGATCAGCCCCAGCATTTT CASSVGQGDQPQHF
TRBD2 TRBJ2-3 TRBV14 many TGTGCCAGCAGCATGGGGTGGCGAGCGGGGGAAAATAGCACAGATACGCAGTATTTT CASSMGWRAGENSTDTQYF
TRBD1 TRBJ1-2 TRBV7-9 - TGTGCCAGCAGTTATGGGTCTGGGGGACAGGCCTATGGCTACACCTTC CASSYGSGGQAYGYTF
TRBD2 TRBJ2-5 TRBV7-2 - TGTGCCAGCAGCCGTGGACTAGCGGGGAAAGAGACCCAGTACTTC CASSRGLAGKETQYF
- TRBJ2-5 TRBV29-1 - TGCAGCGTAGTACAGGGATACCAAGAGACCCAGTACTTC CSVVQGYQETQYF
- TRBJ1-2 TRBV5-5 - TGTGCCAGCAGCCAACAGAGTATCTATGGCTACACCTTC CASSQQSIYGYTF
- TRBJ2-2 TRBV10-2 - TGCGCCAGCATAGAGGGCTGGTGGACCGGGGAGCTGTTTTTT CASIEGWWTGELFF
- TRBJ1-4 TRBV4-3 - TGCGCCAGCAGCCGAGGTTGGACTAATGAAAAACTGTTTTTT CASSRGWTNEKLFF
TRBD1 TRBJ2-7 TRBV27 - TGTGCCAGCAGGCCGCCGGGACAGGGAAACCACGAGCAGTACTTC CASRPPGQGNHEQYF
- TRBJ2-2 TRBV7-2 - TGTGCCAGCAGCTTAGCGGGGAGGCCACGGAACACCGGGGAGCTGTTTTTT CASSLAGRPRNTGELFF
- TRBJ2-1 TRBV4-3 - TGCGCCAGCAGCCTTCAAGGGAGCGGTCTCAATGAGCAGTTCTTC CASSLQGSGLNEQFF
- TRBJ1-4 TRBV7-9 - TGTGCCAGCAGTTCGGGGGGGTTTTTGGAAAAACTGTTTTTT CASSSGGFLEKLFF